These 14 T cell receptor beta chains share one sample of origin, sequenced in a study of molecular identifiers for immune sequencing clone quantification. Each CDR3 protein gets one entry after TCRdb re-called the PCR reads with MiXCR. There are under 350,000 distinct CDR3 sequences in the sample; over 20% occur only once, and around 0.76% lies in the top ten. Sequenced input: naive CD8+ T cells from blood, with Jurkat cell RNA spiked in. The subset was: FACS-sorted CD8+CD4-CCR7+CD45RA+ naive T cells. These TCRs come from a human donor in good health. Some libraries in this study had Jurkat cell RNA spiked in.

CDR3 protein: CASSLTRTSGTGTRELFF. The CDR3 region has the DNA TGTGCCAGCAGTTTAACTAGGACTAGCGGGACGGGGACCAGGGAGCTGTTTTTT. The rearrangement uses TRBV27 and TRBJ2-2; 12 bases are a match to TRBD2. V lost 2 bases, J lost 9 bases, and 13 bases stayed unmatched. Germline CDR1 reads MNHEY; CDR2 reads SMNVEV (reference sequence). This CDR3 has 18 residues.

In this sample, this clonotype turned up many times. V is TRBV25-1 and J is TRBJ1-1; 7 bases agree with TRBD1. This CDR3 has 14 residues. The J segment lost 4 bases and the V segment lost 4 bases, leaving 6 bases of the junction unmatched. CDR1 and CDR2 (germline): MGHDK, SYGVNS. For the CDR3, the DNA is TGTGCCAGCAGTGCGACAGGGTTGGGCACTGAAGCTTTCTTT. Its translation: CASSATGLGTEAFF. The full variable domain, completed using reference TRBV25-1 and TRBJ1-1, is EADIYQTPRYLVIGTGKKITLECSQTMGHDKMYWYQQDPGMELHLIHYSYGVNSTEKGDLSSESTVSRIRTEHFPLTLESARPSHTSQYLCASSATGLGTEAFFGQGTRLTVV.

Worth noting for this clonotype: One base away lies a much larger clone, so this may be a sequencing read error. This chain's CDR3 is CASSWGTNEKLLF. The CDR3, as DNA: TGTGCCAGCAGCTGGGGGACTAATGAAAAACTGCTTTTT. The genes are TRBV13 and TRBJ1-4; tentative D call: TRBD1 (5 bases). The CDR3 loop spans 13 amino acids. The germline V gene has CDR1 PRHDT and CDR2 FYEKMQ (reference sequence).

This clonotype was counted ten times or more. This sequence joins TRBV5-4 and TRBJ2-5; no clear D gene. The germline V gene encodes CDR1 SGHNT and CDR2 YYREEE (reference sequence). V lost 1 base to trimming and J lost 5 bases, with 3 bases between them. This CDR3 spans 11 amino acids. CDR3 region: CASSLSETQYF. CDR3 DNA: TGTGCCAGCAGCTTGAGTGAGACCCAGTACTTC.

This clonotype was seen a handful of times. J is TRBJ1-1 and V is TRBV5-6, with 7 bases that match TRBD1. There are 14 residues in the CDR3. The V and J ends lost 2 bases and 8 bases, in that order; junction bases with no gene match: 9. The germline CDR1 and CDR2 sequences are SGHDT and YYEEEE. CDR3 protein: CASSFWGPGQEAFF. The CDR3, as DNA: TGTGCCAGCAGCTTTTGGGGTCCGGGACAGGAAGCTTTCTTT.

This clonotype came up many times. The chain joins TRBV7-2 to TRBJ1-5; D remains unclear. Trimming took 2 bases from V and 1 from J, leaving 3 bases between them. Germline values: CDR1 SGHTA, CDR2 FQGNSA. The CDR3 loop spans 13 amino acids. CDR3 residues: CASSLWSNQPQHF. In DNA, the CDR3 is TGTGCCAGCAGCTTATGGAGCAATCAGCCCCAGCATTTT.

V usage is TRBV5-8 and J usage is TRBJ2-3; no definite D call. Germline V gene sequence: CDR1 SGHTS, CDR2 YDEGEE. The CDR3 loop spans 16 amino acids. V lost 1 base and J lost 6, with 18 bases in between. The CDR3 here is CASSLLLVSGMDTQYF. Here the CDR3 DNA reads TGTGCCAGCAGCTTGCTCCTGGTCTCTGGGATGGATACGCAGTATTTT.

As regards this clonotype: Since a much larger clone is just one base distant, this may be a read error. The chain couples TRBV5-3 to TRBJ2-7; TRBD1 aligns across 7 bases. TRBV5-3 is annotated as an ORF whose role is uncertain. CDR3 size: 15 residues. In nucleotides, the CDR3 is TGTGCCAGCAGTTTCGTAGGGGGCGCTTCCTGCGAGCAGTACTTC. Protein: CASSFVGGASCEQYF.

This clonotype was seen many times. The genes are TRBV28 and TRBJ2-5, with 12 bases that match TRBD2. CDR3 length: 17 residues. With V trimmed by 1 base and J by 2 bases, 5 bases remained unmatched. Germline V gives CDR1 MDHEN, CDR2 SYDVKM. CDR3 sequence reads: CASSLLVGTSGQETQYF. In DNA, the CDR3 is TGTGCCAGCAGTTTATTAGTCGGGACTAGCGGGCAAGAGACCCAGTACTTC.

This clonotype was detected a few times. A read error is possible here, since a much larger clone lies one base away. The rearrangement uses TRBV20-1 and TRBJ2-7; possible D gene TRBD1, 6 bases. The CDR3 has 11 amino acids. V dropped 1 base and J dropped 11 bases, with 12 bases sitting between them. Germline V CDR1 and CDR2: DFQATT, SNEGSKA (reference sequence). The DNA for the CDR3 is TGCAGTGCTAGAGCCACAGGGTACGAGTACTTC. It translates to CSARATGYEYF.

A word on this clonotype: A much more abundant neighbour one base away suggests this may be a read error. V usage is TRBV5-4 and J usage is TRBJ1-3; no firm D call. Germline lookup yields CDR1 SGHNT and CDR2 YYREEE (reference sequence). The CDR3 contains 15 residues. The CDR3 loop reads CTSSLDRDSGNTIYF. The CDR3 DNA reads TGTACCAGCAGCTTGGACCGAGATTCTGGAAACACCATATATTTT.

Many counts were recorded for this clonotype. This chain joins TRBV6-2 or TRBV6-3 and TRBJ2-7; D perhaps matches TRBD2 (7 bases). Per the germline V gene, CDR1 is MNHEY and CDR2 is SVGEGT. V lost 7 bases and J 2 bases, leaving 15 bases between the germline ends. There are 14 residues in the CDR3. CDR3 loop: CASTTLRGPYEQYF. CDR3 DNA sequence: TGTGCCAGCACCACGCTGCGGGGGCCCTACGAGCAGTACTTC.

This clonotype was observed once. A much larger clone differs by one base, so this may be a read error. The rearrangement uses TRBV27 and TRBJ1-4, with a weak D call TRBD1 (5 bases). V lost 6 bases and J lost 5, with 19 bases in between. Germline assignment: CDR1 MNHEY and CDR2 SMNVEV (reference sequence). The CDR3 has 16 amino acids. CDR3 amino acids: CASRFTTGTQNEKLFF. The CDR3 bases are TGTGCCAGCAGATTTACTACCGGGACGCAAAATGAAAAACTGTTTTTT.

This clonotype was seen only a few times. This CDR3 reads CASSLGGWYEQYF. The CDR3 DNA sequence: TGTGCCAGCAGTCTCGGGGGTTGGTACGAGCAGTACTTC. This chain connects TRBV6-5 to TRBJ2-7; the D gene is possibly TRBD2 (6 bases). V shed 5 bases and J shed 4 bases, with 12 bases lying between them. Germline-derived CDR1 and CDR2 are MNHEY and SVGAGI. The CDR3 loop spans 13 amino acids.